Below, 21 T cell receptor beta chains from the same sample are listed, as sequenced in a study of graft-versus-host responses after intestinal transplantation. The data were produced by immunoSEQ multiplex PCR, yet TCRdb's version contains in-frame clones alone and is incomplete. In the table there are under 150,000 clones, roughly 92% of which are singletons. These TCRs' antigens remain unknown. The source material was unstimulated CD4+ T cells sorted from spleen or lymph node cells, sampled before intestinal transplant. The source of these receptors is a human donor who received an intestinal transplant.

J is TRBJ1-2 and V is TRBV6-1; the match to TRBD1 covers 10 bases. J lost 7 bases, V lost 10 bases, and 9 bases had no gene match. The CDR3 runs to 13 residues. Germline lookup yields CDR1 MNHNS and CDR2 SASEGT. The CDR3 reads CANRGWTGGGYTF. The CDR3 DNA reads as TGTGCCAACCGAGGGTGGACAGGGGGTGGCTACACCTTC.

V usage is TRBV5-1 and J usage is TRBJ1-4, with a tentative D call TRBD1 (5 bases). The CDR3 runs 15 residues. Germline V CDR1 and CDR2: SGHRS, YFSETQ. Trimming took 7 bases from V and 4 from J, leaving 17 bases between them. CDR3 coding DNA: TGCGCCAGCGGGCAGGGTGGGAACAATAATGAAAAACTGTTTTTT. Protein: CASGQGGNNNEKLFF.

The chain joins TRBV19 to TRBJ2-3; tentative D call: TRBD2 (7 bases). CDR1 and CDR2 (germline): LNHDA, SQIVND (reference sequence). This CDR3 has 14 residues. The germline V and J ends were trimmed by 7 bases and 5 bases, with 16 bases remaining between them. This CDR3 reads CASTPEGGRDTQYF. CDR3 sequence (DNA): TGTGCCAGTACCCCAGAGGGGGGGCGAGATACGCAGTATTTT.

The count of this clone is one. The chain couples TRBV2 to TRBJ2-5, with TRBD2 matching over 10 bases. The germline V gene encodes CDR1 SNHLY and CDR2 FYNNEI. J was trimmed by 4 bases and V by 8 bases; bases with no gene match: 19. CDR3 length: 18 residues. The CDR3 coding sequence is TGTGCCAGCGGAGGGCCAAGCGGGGGGGCGGGACTTGGAGAGACCCAGTACTTC. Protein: CASGGPSGGAGLGETQYF.

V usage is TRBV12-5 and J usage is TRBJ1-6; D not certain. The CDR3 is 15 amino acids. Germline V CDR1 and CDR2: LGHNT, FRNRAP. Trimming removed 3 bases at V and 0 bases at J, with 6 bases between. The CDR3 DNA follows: TGTGCTAGTGGTTTAAGGGACTCCTATAATTCACCCCTCCACTTT. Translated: CASGLRDSYNSPLHF.

Here the CDR3 reads CASSPRGRDLTEAFF. CDR3 sequence (DNA): TGTGCCAGCAGCCCCAGGGGCAGGGATCTGACTGAAGCTTTCTTT. V usage is TRBV7-2 and J usage is TRBJ1-1; D perhaps matches TRBD1 (6 bases). Germline V gene data show CDR1 as SGHTA and CDR2 as FQGNSA. The CDR3 runs 15 residues. Deletions cut 5 bases from V and 5 bases from J, with 18 bases between.

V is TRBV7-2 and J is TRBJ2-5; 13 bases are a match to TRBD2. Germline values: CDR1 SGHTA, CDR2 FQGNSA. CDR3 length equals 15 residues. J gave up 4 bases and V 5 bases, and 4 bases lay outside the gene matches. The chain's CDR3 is CASSTGLAGRETQYF. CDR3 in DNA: TGTGCCAGCAGCACGGGACTAGCGGGACGAGAGACCCAGTACTTC.

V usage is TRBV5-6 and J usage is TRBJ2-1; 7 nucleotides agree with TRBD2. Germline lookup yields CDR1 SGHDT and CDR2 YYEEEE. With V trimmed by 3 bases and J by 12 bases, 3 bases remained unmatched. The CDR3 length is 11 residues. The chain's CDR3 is CASSSSGGQFF. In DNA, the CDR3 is TGTGCCAGCAGCTCATCGGGGGGGCAGTTCTTC.

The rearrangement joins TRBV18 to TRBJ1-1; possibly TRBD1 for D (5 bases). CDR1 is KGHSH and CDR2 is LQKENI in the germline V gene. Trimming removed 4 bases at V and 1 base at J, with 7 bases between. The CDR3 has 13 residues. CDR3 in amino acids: CASSHGGNTEAFF. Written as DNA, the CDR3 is TGTGCCAGCTCACACGGGGGGAACACTGAAGCTTTCTTT.

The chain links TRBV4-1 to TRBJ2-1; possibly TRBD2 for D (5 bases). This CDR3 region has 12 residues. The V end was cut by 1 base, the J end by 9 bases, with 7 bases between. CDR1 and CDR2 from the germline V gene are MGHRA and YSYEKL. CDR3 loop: CASSQVRGEQFF. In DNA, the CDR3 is TGCGCCAGCAGCCAAGTTCGGGGTGAGCAGTTCTTC.

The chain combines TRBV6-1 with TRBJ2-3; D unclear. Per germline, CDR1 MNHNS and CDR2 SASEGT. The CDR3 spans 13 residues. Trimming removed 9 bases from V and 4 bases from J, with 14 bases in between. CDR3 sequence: CARGWVQADTQYF. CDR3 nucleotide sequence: TGTGCCAGGGGGTGGGTCCAGGCAGATACGCAGTATTTT.

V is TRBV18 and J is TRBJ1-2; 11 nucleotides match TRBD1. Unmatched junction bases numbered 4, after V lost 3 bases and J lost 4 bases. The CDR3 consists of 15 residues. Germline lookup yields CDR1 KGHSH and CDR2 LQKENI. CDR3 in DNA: TGTGCCAGCTCACCTCGGGACAGGGGGGTCTATGGCTACACCTTC. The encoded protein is CASSPRDRGVYGYTF.

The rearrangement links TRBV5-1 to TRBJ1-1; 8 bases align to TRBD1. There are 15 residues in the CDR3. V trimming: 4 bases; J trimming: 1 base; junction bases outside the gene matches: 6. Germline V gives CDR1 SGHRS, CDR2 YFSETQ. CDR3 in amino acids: CASSQRTGSNTEAFF. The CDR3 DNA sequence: TGCGCCAGCAGCCAGAGGACAGGGTCGAACACTGAAGCTTTCTTT.

CDR3 amino acids: CSVGGETQYF. The CDR3 DNA follows: TGCAGCGTTGGGGGTGAGACCCAGTACTTC. The rearrangement links TRBV29-1 to TRBJ2-5; D gene uncertain. The CDR3 covers 10 residues. The germline V and J ends were trimmed by 4 bases and 5 bases, with 5 bases remaining between them. CDR1 is SQVTM, CDR2 ANQGSEA, per germline.

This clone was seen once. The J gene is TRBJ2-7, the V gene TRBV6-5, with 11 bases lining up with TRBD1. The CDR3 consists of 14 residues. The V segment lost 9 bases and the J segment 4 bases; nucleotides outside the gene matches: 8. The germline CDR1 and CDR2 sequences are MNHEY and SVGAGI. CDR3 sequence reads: CASFTDRGRYEQYF. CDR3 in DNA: TGTGCCAGTTTTACGGACAGGGGGCGATACGAGCAGTACTTC.

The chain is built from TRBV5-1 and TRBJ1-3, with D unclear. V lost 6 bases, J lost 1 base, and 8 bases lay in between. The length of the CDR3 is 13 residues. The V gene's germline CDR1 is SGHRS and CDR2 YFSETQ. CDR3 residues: CASTGGSGNTIYF. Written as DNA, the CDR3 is TGCGCCAGCACTGGCGGGTCTGGAAACACCATATATTTT.

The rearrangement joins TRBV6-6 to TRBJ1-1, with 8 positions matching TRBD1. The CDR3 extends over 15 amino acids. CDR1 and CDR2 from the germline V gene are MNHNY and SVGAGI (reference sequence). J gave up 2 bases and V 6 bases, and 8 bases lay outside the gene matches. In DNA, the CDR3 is TGTGCCAGCAGCCGCAGACAGGGGAGTAACACTGAAGCTTTCTTT. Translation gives CASSRRQGSNTEAFF.

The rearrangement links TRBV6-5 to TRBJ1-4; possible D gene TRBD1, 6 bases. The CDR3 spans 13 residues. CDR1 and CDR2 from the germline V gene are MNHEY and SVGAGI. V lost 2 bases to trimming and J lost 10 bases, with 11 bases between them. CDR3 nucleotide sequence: TGTGCCAGCAGTTACGAGGCCAGGGGAAAACTGTTTTTT. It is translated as CASSYEARGKLFF.

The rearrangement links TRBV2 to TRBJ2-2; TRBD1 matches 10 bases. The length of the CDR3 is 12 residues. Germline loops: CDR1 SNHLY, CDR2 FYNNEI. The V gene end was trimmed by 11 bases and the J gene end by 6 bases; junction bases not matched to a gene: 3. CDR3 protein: CAGTGDAGELFF. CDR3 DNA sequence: TGTGCCGGGACAGGGGATGCCGGGGAGCTGTTTTTT.

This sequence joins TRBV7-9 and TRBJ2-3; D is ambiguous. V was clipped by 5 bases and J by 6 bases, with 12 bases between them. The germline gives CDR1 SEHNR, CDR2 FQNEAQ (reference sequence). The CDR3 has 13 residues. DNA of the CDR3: TGTGCCAGCAGCCTGTTAGGGCGGGATACGCAGTATTTT. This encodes CASSLLGRDTQYF.

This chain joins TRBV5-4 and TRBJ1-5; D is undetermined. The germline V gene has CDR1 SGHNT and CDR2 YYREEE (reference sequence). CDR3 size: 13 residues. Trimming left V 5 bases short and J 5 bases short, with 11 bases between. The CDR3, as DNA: TGTGCCAGCAGTCCCGGACGAGATCAGCCCCAGCATTTT. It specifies CASSPGRDQPQHF.